A single sample is the source of the 15 T cell receptor beta chains below, sequenced in a study of beta chain features in type 1 diabetes. The authors reverse transcribed all of the isolated RNA, so sequencing captured expressed TCRB transcripts. Sequencing was performed with immunoSEQ multiplex PCR; in TCRdb, only in-frame clones are kept and a portion is missing. The sample yields about 650,000 clones, about an eighth seen once. No cognate antigen is known for these TCRs. Study-level results: Among all four CD4+ subsets, Type 1 diabetes patients had TCRB CDR3s that were moderately but significantly shorter.

The specimen sequenced was naive CD4+ T cells from blood. The receptors were gathered from a man aged 25 to 40 with type 1 diabetes.

CDR3 loop: CASSFDTNSNQPQHF. Written as DNA, the CDR3 is TGTGCCAGCAGCTTCGACACCAATAGCAATCAGCCCCAGCATTTT. The V and J genes are TRBV7-2 and TRBJ1-5; D gene unclear. CDR1 SGHTA and CDR2 FQGNSA come from the germline V gene. Trimming removed 3 bases at V and 0 bases at J, with 9 bases between. The CDR3 totals 15 residues.

This clone has only a few counts. The chain joins TRBV14 to TRBJ2-5, with D perhaps matching TRBD1 or TRBD2 (6 bases each). This CDR3 has 18 residues. The V end was cut by 0 bases, the J end by 5 bases, with 22 bases between. Germline V gene data show CDR1 as SGHDN and CDR2 as FVKESK. CDR3 nucleotide sequence: TGTGCCAGCAGCCAAGATTTCCGGGGGCCCCGAGGACATGAGACCCAGTACTTC. Protein: CASSQDFRGPRGHETQYF. Using reference TRBV14 and TRBJ2-5 for the parts outside the CDR3, the full variable domain is EAGVTQFPSHSVIEKGQTVTLRCDPISGHDNLYWYRRVMGKEIKFLLHFVKESKQDESGMPNNRFLAERTGGTYSTLKVQPAELEDSGVYFCASSQDFRGPRGHETQYFGPGTRLLVL.

In the case of this clone: Other DNA sequences from this sample encode an identical CDR3 as well. This rearrangement joins TRBV9 to TRBJ2-1; no firm D call. The germline CDR1 and CDR2 sequences are SGDLS and YYNGEE. The V gene lost 0 bases and the J gene lost 4 bases, with 8 bases spanning the gap. The CDR3 extends over 14 amino acids. The CDR3 DNA reads as TGTGCCAGCAGCGTAGGCGGCCCATACAATGAGCAGTTCTTC. This codes for CASSVGGPYNEQFF.

As for this clone: Different DNA sequences within this sample yield the same CDR3. V usage is TRBV6-5 and J usage is TRBJ1-2; weak D call: TRBD1 (5 bases). Looked up from germline, CDR1 is MNHEY and CDR2 is SVGAGI. The germline V and J ends were trimmed by 2 bases and 2 bases, with 6 bases remaining between them. The CDR3 runs to 13 residues. DNA of the CDR3: TGTGCCAGCAGTTACGGGGGGAACTATGGCTACACCTTC. This codes for CASSYGGNYGYTF.

The chain links TRBV6-6 to TRBJ2-5; no clear D gene. CDR3 length: 14 residues. Trimming took off 0 bases at V and 3 bases at J, with 8 bases between the two ends. CDR1 and CDR2 (germline): MNHNY, SVGAGI (reference sequence). CDR3 nucleotides: TGTGCCAGCAGTTACTCAGGGCCGGAAGAGACCCAGTACTTC. Protein product: CASSYSGPEETQYF.

This clone was picked up a small number of times. The chain links TRBV19 to TRBJ2-3, with D possibly TRBD2 on 5 matching bases. V lost 3 bases, J lost 4 bases, and 8 bases lay in between. This CDR3 is 13 amino acids long. Germline values: CDR1 LNHDA, CDR2 SQIVND (reference sequence). The CDR3 reads CASSISAADTQYF. CDR3 sequence (DNA): TGTGCCAGTAGTATTAGCGCCGCAGATACGCAGTATTTT.

The chain links TRBV2 to TRBJ1-6, with unresolved D. The CDR3 sequence is 15 residues long. Germline values: CDR1 SNHLY, CDR2 FYNNEI. The V end lost 1 base, the J end lost 10 bases, and 14 bases lay between the germline ends. The CDR3 is CASSEGLGPQSPLHF. DNA of the CDR3: TGTGCCAGCAGTGAAGGCCTGGGCCCGCAGTCACCCCTCCACTTT.

In this sample, this clone turned up a few times. This chain uses TRBV6-5 with TRBJ1-2, with TRBD1 as a possible D gene (6 bases). The V end lost 4 bases, the J end lost 3 bases, and 12 bases lay between the germline ends. This CDR3 comprises 14 residues. The germline V gene has CDR1 MNHEY and CDR2 SVGAGI. The CDR3 nucleotides are TGTGCCAGCAGTTCGATACAGGGAGACTATGGCTACACCTTC. Translation gives CASSSIQGDYGYTF.

V and J are TRBV19 and TRBJ1-1, with D tentatively TRBD1 (5 bases). CDR3 length equals 17 residues. Trimming cost V 6 bases and J 11 bases, with 31 bases left between them. Germline V gene sequence: CDR1 LNHDA, CDR2 SQIVND (reference sequence). The CDR3 DNA reads TGTGCCAGTAGCCCCCCGGAGGCAGGGAAAGGGGACCTTTTGGCTTTCTTT. Protein sequence: CASSPPEAGKGDLLAFF.

This clone was detected only a few times. The genes are TRBV5-6 and TRBJ2-1; 13 bases line up with TRBD2. Germline lookup yields CDR1 SGHDT and CDR2 YYEEEE. This CDR3 has 16 amino acids. The V segment lost 4 bases and the J segment 5 bases; nucleotides outside the gene matches: 6. In DNA form, the CDR3 reads TGTGCCAGCAGCCTATGGACTAGCGGGGGAAACAATGAGCAGTTCTTC. This codes for CASSLWTSGGNNEQFF. Together with reference TRBV5-6 and TRBJ2-1, the CDR3 gives the full variable domain: DAGVTQSPTHLIKTRGQQVTLRCSPKSGHDTVSWYQQALGQGPQFIFQYYEEEERQRGNFPDRFSGHQFPNYSSELNVNALLLGDSALYLCASSLWTSGGNNEQFFGPGTRLTVL.

This clone came up once. The CDR3 reads CASSPPGSSYQETQYF. The CDR3 coding sequence is TGTGCCAGCTCCCCCCCCGGGTCATCGTACCAAGAGACCCAGTACTTC. This chain joins TRBV18 and TRBJ2-5, with D unclear. Trimming removed 6 bases at V and 0 bases at J, with 17 bases between. Germline V gene lookup returns CDR1 KGHSH and CDR2 LQKENI. The CDR3 has 16 residues.

This clone turned up a few times. The sample has other DNA sequences that encode this CDR3 too. The CDR3 nucleotides read TGTGCCAGCAGTTACGGTGGCCAAGAGACCCAGTACTTC. Amino acid sequence: CASSYGGQETQYF. The J gene is TRBJ2-5, the V gene TRBV6-6; D ambiguous. Germline V CDR1 and CDR2: MNHNY, SVGAGI (reference sequence). The CDR3 sequence is 13 residues long. The V end was cut by 2 bases, the J end by 1 base, with 5 bases between.

This clone was counted only a few times. J is TRBJ1-6 and V is TRBV7-9; no clear D gene. Germline V gene sequence: CDR1 SEHNR, CDR2 FQNEAQ (reference sequence). The CDR3 covers 13 residues. Between the trimmed V and J ends, which lost 0 bases and 10 bases, there was a span of 7 bases. CDR3 sequence (DNA): TGTGCCAGCAGCTTAGCAGCAGAATCACCCCTCCACTTT. Translation gives CASSLAAESPLHF.

The gene calls are TRBV28 and TRBJ1-2, with 8 nucleotides matching TRBD1. Germline trimming cut 6 bases from V and 4 bases from J; bases unmatched to any gene: 7. Germline assignment: CDR1 MDHEN and CDR2 SYDVKM. The CDR3 consists of 14 residues. CDR3 coding DNA: TGTGCCAGCAGGGGGACAGGAGCCCCCTATGGCTACACCTTC. Protein: CASRGTGAPYGYTF.

This clone showed up just a few times. This chain joins TRBV4-3 and TRBJ2-7, with D uncertain. Between the trimmed V and J ends, which lost 4 bases and 1 base, there was a span of 11 bases. The length of the CDR3 is 14 residues. Germline lookup yields CDR1 LGHNA and CDR2 YSLEER. CDR3 loop: CASSPQVGSYEQYF. DNA of the CDR3: TGCGCCAGCAGCCCCCAAGTCGGATCCTACGAGCAGTACTTC.